These 11 T cell receptor beta chains share one sample of origin, sequenced in a study of T-cell memory formation after mild COVID-19 listed by TCRdb under 2021. The library was produced with 5' RACE. TCRdb names Illumina NovaSeq 6000 as the instrument used. The public reads were run again by TCRdb, first through fastp at Q25 and then through MiXCR, and only productive beta chains were kept. Identical CDR3 protein sequences are pooled into one entry, listed with their most common genes and DNA. The sample records roughly 300,000 distinct CDR3 sequences, over 7% of which are singletons. About 22% of the sample is held by the ten biggest clonotypes. Sequenced input: PBMCs or a T cell subset sorted from them (not recorded which). Every receptor here comes from a man aged 18 to 35 who had mild COVID-19 (a few samples of this study predate the infection). The sample titles of this study are shuffled in the database, so cell type and time point are left out; the donor was told from shared clones.

This chain joins TRBV7-2 and TRBJ2-5; 7 positions agree with TRBD1. J was trimmed by 5 bases and V by 5 bases; bases with no gene match: 11. The CDR3 extends over 15 amino acids. Germline V lookup: CDR1 SGHTA, CDR2 FQGNSA. For the CDR3, the DNA is TGTGCCAGCAGCCGATACGGACAGGACGGTGAGACCCAGTACTTC. It specifies CASSRYGQDGETQYF.

The chain joins TRBV24-1 to TRBJ2-2; D is unresolved. The CDR3 sequence is 13 residues long. V shed 4 bases and J shed 1 base, with 3 bases lying between them. CDR1 and CDR2 (germline): KGHDR, SFDVKD. In DNA form, the CDR3 reads TGTGCCACCAGTGACGGGAACACCGGGGAGCTGTTTTTT. The encoded protein is CATSDGNTGELFF.

This clonotype was recorded a few times. The chain combines TRBV19 with TRBJ2-1, with 8 nucleotides matching TRBD1. Germline V lookup: CDR1 LNHDA, CDR2 SQIVND (reference sequence). The CDR3 is 12 residues long. The CDR3 DNA is TGTGCATCGGGACAGGCGGTAAATGAGCAGTTCTTC. It encodes CASGQAVNEQFF.

This clonotype was seen a handful of times. CDR3 coding DNA: TGCAGTGCTAGTAGTCTACCACTGTACGAGCAGTACTTC. It yields the protein CSASSLPLYEQYF. The rearrangement uses TRBV20-1 and TRBJ2-7; D unresolved. Trimming removed 3 bases from V and 4 bases from J, with 13 bases in between. The CDR3 totals 13 residues. Germline assignment: CDR1 DFQATT and CDR2 SNEGSKA (reference sequence).

This clonotype was seen at least ten times. The chain combines TRBV4-3 with TRBJ2-7, with D maybe TRBD1 (5 bases). The CDR3 is made up of 15 amino acids. CDR1 and CDR2 from the germline V gene are LGHNA and YSLEER. V lost 5 bases and J lost 3, with 17 bases in between. The CDR3 here is CASSLQDKGLYEQYF. The CDR3 DNA is TGCGCCAGCAGCTTACAGGACAAGGGGCTCTACGAGCAGTACTTC.

For this clonotype: Germline and junction disagree at one end, which may indicate a read error. V is TRBV20-1 and J is TRBJ2-5, with 7 bases that match TRBD1. The CDR3 runs to 13 residues. Germline CDR1 is DFQATT and CDR2 is SNEGSKA (reference sequence). The CDR3 DNA is TGCAGTGCTAGAGACGGGACAGCTTTGGCCCAGTATTTC. Translated: CSARDGTALAQYF.

The chain uses TRBV12-3 or TRBV12-4 and TRBJ1-3; D gene ambiguous. The CDR3 extends over 12 amino acids. V was shortened by 2 bases and J by 8 bases, with 7 bases between the two germline ends. The CDR3 sequence: CASSLYGDTIYF. The CDR3 DNA reads TGTGCCAGCAGTTTATACGGGGACACCATATATTTT.

J is TRBJ1-2 and V is TRBV5-1; TRBD1 is a possible D gene (5 bases). Trimming took 6 bases from V and 8 from J, leaving 20 bases between them. Germline V lookup: CDR1 SGHRS, CDR2 YFSETQ. This CDR3 is built from 14 residues. The chain's CDR3 is CASTPAGGGRGYTF. Here the CDR3 DNA reads TGCGCCAGCACCCCCGCCGGGGGGGGAAGAGGCTACACCTTC.

Ten or more counts support this clonotype. This chain joins TRBV4-1 and TRBJ2-2; D is uncertain. CDR1 and CDR2 from the germline V gene are MGHRA and YSYEKL. This CDR3 comprises 17 residues. The V end was cut by 0 bases, the J end by 6 bases, with 17 bases between. The CDR3 bases are TGCGCCAGCAGCCAAGATCTAGTTAGCCTGTTGGCCGGGGAGCTGTTTTTT. Its translation is CASSQDLVSLLAGELFF.

The rearrangement uses TRBV28 and TRBJ1-1; 9 positions agree with TRBD1. In germline, CDR1 is MDHEN, CDR2 SYDVKM. CDR3 size: 14 residues. The trim removed 8 bases at V and 5 bases at J, leaving 9 bases unmatched. The CDR3 sequence is CASRAGQGFTEAFF. The CDR3 bases are TGTGCCAGCCGGGCGGGACAGGGCTTTACTGAAGCTTTCTTT.

The rearrangement uses TRBV3-1 and TRBJ2-7, with TRBD2 as a possible D gene (5 bases). The CDR3 contains 15 residues. Germline assignment: CDR1 LGHDT and CDR2 YNNKEL (reference sequence). Between the trimmed V and J ends, which lost 0 bases and 3 bases, there was a span of 12 bases. This CDR3 reads CASSQEAGSFYEQYF. CDR3 DNA sequence: TGTGCCAGCAGCCAAGAAGCTGGGAGCTTCTACGAGCAGTACTTC.